The clone carrying this TCR beta chain has a handful of counts. The data were obtained in a study of cytomegalovirus exposure and HLA in healthy donors. Germline lookup yields CDR1 SGHRS and CDR2 YFSETQ. V shed 6 bases and J shed 2 bases, with 13 bases lying between them. This CDR3 has 14 residues. In the PCR, 60 Vbeta and 13 Jbeta primers were used. This table comes from immunoSEQ multiplex PCR, and its TCRdb copy is limited to in-frame clones, with some not included. This sample has about 80,000 clones, with about 80% found just once. The genes are TRBV5-1 and TRBJ2-3; D is perhaps TRBD1 (6 bases). Material for sequencing was PBMCs. The sequence was obtained from a man between 25 and 39 years old in good health and CMV-seronegative. Here the CDR3 DNA reads TGCGCCAGCACTCGACAGGACGACACAGATACGCAGTATTTT. Translated: CASTRQDDTDTQYF.